The 3 T cell receptor beta chains reported below all come from one sample, sequenced in a study of CD8+ T cells in alopecia areata. Treatment denoted: oral pan-JAK inhibitor, 5-10 mg twice daily. TCR sequencing used cDNA made by reverse transcription of extracted RNA. Clones were read by immunoSEQ multiplex PCR, and TCRdb kept only the in-frame ones, dropping some. The sample consists of about 210,000 clones, approximately 67% of them appearing once. Material: CD4+ T cells sorted from blood, obtained between weeks 44 and 45, from a patient treated with tofacitinib. These receptors all stem from a human donor with alopecia areata.

V usage is TRBV6-6 and J usage is TRBJ1-1; tentatively, D is TRBD1 (5 bases). V lost 0 bases and J lost 4, with 15 bases in between. The CDR3 is made up of 16 amino acids. Germline V gene sequence: CDR1 MNHNY, CDR2 SVGAGI (reference sequence). CDR3 sequence: CASSYSIGREATEAFF. The CDR3, as DNA: TGTGCCAGCAGTTACTCGATCGGCAGGGAGGCCACTGAAGCTTTCTTT.

This chain's CDR3 is CASSLRTSGGNIQYF. The CDR3 coding sequence is TGTGCCAGCAGTCTCCGGACTAGCGGGGGGAACATTCAGTACTTC. This rearrangement joins TRBV6-5 to TRBJ2-4; TRBD2 matches at 14 bases. The CDR3 sequence is 15 residues long. Germline V gene sequence: CDR1 MNHEY, CDR2 SVGAGI. J was trimmed by 7 bases and V by 5 bases; bases with no gene match: 4.

The rearrangement joins TRBV27 to TRBJ2-3; D unresolved. The CDR3 is 14 amino acids. V was pared by 8 bases and J by 6 bases, with 18 bases between. Germline V CDR1 and CDR2: MNHEY, SMNVEV (reference sequence). Here the CDR3 DNA reads TGTGCCAGCGGAACATTTCCCATTACCGATACGCAGTATTTT. It is translated as CASGTFPITDTQYF.